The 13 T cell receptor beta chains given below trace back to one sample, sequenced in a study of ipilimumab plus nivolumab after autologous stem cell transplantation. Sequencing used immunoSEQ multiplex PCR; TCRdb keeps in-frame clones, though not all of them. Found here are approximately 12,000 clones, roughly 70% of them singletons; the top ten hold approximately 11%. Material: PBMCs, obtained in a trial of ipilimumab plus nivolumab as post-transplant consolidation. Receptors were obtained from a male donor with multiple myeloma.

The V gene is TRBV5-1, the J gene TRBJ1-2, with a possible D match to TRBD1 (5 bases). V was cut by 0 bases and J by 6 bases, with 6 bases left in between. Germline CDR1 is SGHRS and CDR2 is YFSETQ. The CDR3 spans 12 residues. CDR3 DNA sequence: TGCGCCAGCAGCTTGGAGGGGAATGGCTACACCTTC. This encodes CASSLEGNGYTF.

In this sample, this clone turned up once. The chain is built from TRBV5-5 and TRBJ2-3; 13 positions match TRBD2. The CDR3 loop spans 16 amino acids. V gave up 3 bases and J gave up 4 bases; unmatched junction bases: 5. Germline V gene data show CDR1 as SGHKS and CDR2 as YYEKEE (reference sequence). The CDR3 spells CASSWGTSGAADTQYF. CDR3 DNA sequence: TGTGCCAGCAGCTGGGGGACTAGCGGGGCCGCAGATACGCAGTATTTT.

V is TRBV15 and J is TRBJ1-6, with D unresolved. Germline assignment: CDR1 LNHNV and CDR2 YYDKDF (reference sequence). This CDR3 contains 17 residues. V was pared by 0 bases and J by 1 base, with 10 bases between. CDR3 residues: CATSRDIWQSYNSPLHF. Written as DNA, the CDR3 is TGTGCCACCAGCAGAGATATATGGCAGTCCTATAATTCACCCCTCCACTTT.

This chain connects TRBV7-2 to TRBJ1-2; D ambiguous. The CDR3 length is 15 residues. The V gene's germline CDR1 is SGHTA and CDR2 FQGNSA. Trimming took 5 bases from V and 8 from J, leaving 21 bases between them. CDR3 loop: CASSQLENTAGGYTF. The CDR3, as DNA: TGTGCCAGCAGCCAACTTGAAAACACTGCAGGAGGCTACACCTTC.

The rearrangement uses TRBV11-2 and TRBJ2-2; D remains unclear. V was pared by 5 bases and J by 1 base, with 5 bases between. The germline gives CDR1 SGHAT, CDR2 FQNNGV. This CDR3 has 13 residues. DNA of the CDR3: TGTGCCAGCAGCATCCAGAACACCGGGGAGCTGTTTTTT. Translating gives CASSIQNTGELFF.

The CDR3 protein is CASRPTGTGGLNTEAFF. The CDR3 region has the DNA TGTGCCAGCAGGCCTACCGGGACAGGGGGCTTGAACACTGAAGCTTTCTTT. The chain has TRBV27 and TRBJ1-1; 12 positions match TRBD1. The CDR3 contains 17 residues. J gave up 0 bases and V 6 bases, and 8 bases lay outside the gene matches. The germline V gene encodes CDR1 MNHEY and CDR2 SMNVEV (reference sequence).

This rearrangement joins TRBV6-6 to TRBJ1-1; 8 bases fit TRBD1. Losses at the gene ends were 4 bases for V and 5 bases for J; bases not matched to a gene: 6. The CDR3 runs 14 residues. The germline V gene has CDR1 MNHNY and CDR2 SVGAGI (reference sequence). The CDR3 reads CASSFSRQGTEAFF. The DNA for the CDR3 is TGTGCCAGCAGTTTTAGTCGACAGGGGACTGAAGCTTTCTTT.

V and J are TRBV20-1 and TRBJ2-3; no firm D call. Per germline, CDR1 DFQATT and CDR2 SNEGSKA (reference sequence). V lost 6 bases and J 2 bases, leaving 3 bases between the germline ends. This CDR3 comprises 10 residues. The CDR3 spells CSAFTDTQYF. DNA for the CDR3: TGCAGTGCATTCACAGATACGCAGTATTTT.

In DNA, the CDR3 is TGTGCCAGCAGCCCTTCGACAGGGCCACTCTATGGCTACACCTTC. It specifies CASSPSTGPLYGYTF. The chain couples TRBV11-2 to TRBJ1-2, with 7 bases fitting TRBD1. Germline V CDR1 and CDR2: SGHAT, FQNNGV. With V trimmed by 5 bases and J by 4 bases, 10 bases remained unmatched. The CDR3 is 15 amino acids.

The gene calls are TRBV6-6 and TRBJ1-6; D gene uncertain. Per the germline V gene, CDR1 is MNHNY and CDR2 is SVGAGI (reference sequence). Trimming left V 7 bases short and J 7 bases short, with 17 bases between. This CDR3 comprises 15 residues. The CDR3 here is CASIPMAGGNSPLHF. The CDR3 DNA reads TGTGCCAGCATCCCCATGGCGGGAGGGAATTCACCCCTCCACTTT.

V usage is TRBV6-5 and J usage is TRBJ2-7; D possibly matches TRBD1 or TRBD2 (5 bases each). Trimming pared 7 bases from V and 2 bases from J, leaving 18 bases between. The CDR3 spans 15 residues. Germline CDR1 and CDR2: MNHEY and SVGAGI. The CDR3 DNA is TGTGCCAGCACTCCCTCCGGGACGGCTCCCTACGAGCAGTACTTC. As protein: CASTPSGTAPYEQYF.

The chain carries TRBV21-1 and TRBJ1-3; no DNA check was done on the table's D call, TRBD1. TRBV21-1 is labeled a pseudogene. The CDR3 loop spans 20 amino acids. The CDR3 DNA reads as TGTGCCAGCAGCGCACACAGGCAAGGGGGCCGGTGTAACTCTGGAAACACCATATATTTT. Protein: CASSAHRQGGRCNSGNTIYF.

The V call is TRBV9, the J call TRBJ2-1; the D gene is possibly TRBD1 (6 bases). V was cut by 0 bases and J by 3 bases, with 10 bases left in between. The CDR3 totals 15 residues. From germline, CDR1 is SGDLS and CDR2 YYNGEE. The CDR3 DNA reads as TGTGCCAGCAGCGTAGAGGGGGTCAACTACAATGAGCAGTTCTTC. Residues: CASSVEGVNYNEQFF.